One sample yielded the 18 T cell receptor beta chains listed below, sequenced in a study of CD8+ T cells in alopecia areata (dated by TCRdb to about 2018). Libraries were prepared through the immunoSEQ multiplex PCR assay. RNA was extracted from all samples and reverse transcribed into cDNA as template for TCR sequencing. In TCRdb, the immuneACCESS table is reduced to in-frame sequences with V and J assigned. These tables do not hold every clone; where another copy was compared, an unresolved V gene accounts for under half, and the others remain unexplained. The sample contains under 150,000 clones, 45% to 65% of them found a single time. The ten largest clones capture about 3.4% of the sample. Interpreted using the paper, the time point label stands for: 20 to 30 weeks on oral tofacitinib. The treatment or condition tag for this specimen amounts to: oral pan-JAK inhibitor, 5-10 mg twice daily. The starting material was CD4+ T cells sorted from blood, obtained at week 24, from a patient treated with tofacitinib. The origin of the receptors is a human donor with alopecia areata.

V is TRBV5-1 and J is TRBJ2-5; 7 bases match TRBD2. V shed 4 bases, J shed 5 bases, and the junction held 14 bases outside the gene matches. The CDR3 is 16 residues long. Germline assignment: CDR1 SGHRS and CDR2 YFSETQ. CDR3 in DNA: TGCGCCAGCAGCAACCAAGGACGGGGGGTGTTGGAGACCCAGTACTTC. Protein sequence: CASSNQGRGVLETQYF.

The CDR3 nucleotides are TGTGCCAGCAACTTGGACAGGCGGTCCGGCGGAGCTTTCTTT. Translating gives CASNLDRRSGGAFF. The chain joins TRBV7-2 to TRBJ1-1; 7 bases agree with TRBD1. The CDR3 runs 14 residues. Losses at the gene ends were 7 bases for V and 10 bases for J; bases not matched to a gene: 15. CDR1 and CDR2 (germline): SGHTA, FQGNSA.

The gene calls are TRBV29-1 and TRBJ1-2; D possibly corresponds to TRBD1 (5 bases). The germline V and J ends were trimmed by 4 bases and 4 bases, with 13 bases remaining between them. The CDR3 sequence is 13 residues long. CDR1 SQVTM and CDR2 ANQGSEA come from the germline V gene. The CDR3 spells CSVVSGGVYGYTF. The CDR3 DNA reads TGCAGCGTTGTTTCCGGGGGTGTCTATGGCTACACCTTC.

The gene calls are TRBV15 and TRBJ2-1; 14 bases fit TRBD2. This CDR3 comprises 14 residues. Looked up from germline, CDR1 is LNHNV and CDR2 is YYDKDF (reference sequence). Unmatched junction bases numbered 4, after V lost 4 bases and J lost 11 bases. Here the CDR3 DNA reads TGTGCCACCAGCACCGGACTAGCGGGGGGTAAGCAGTTCTTC. Its translation is CATSTGLAGGKQFF.

This clone has only a few counts. The V and J genes are TRBV23-1 and TRBJ2-2; D may match TRBD1 or TRBD2 (5 bases each). TRBV23-1 is designated an ORF whose function remains uncertain. The CDR3 runs to 14 residues. Trimming stripped 7 bases from V and 5 bases from J, with 14 bases between. CDR3 nucleotides: TGCGCCAGCACCTCGTGCTGGGGGACCGGGGAGCTGTTTTTT. Its protein is CASTSCWGTGELFF.

This rearrangement joins TRBV10-3 to TRBJ2-5; the D gene could be TRBD1 or TRBD2 (6 bases each). Germline assignment: CDR1 ENHRY and CDR2 SYGVKD. This CDR3 comprises 14 residues. Trimming cost V 4 bases and J 4 bases, with 13 bases left between them. The CDR3 DNA follows: TGTGCCATCAGTGGGGACAAGGAGGGAGAGACCCAGTACTTC. It encodes CAISGDKEGETQYF.

V gene TRBV7-9 combines with J gene TRBJ2-1; D is possibly TRBD1 or TRBD2 (5 bases each). CDR1 and CDR2 (germline): SEHNR, FQNEAQ (reference sequence). The CDR3 contains 18 residues. Trimming took 5 bases from V and 4 from J, leaving 24 bases between them. In nucleotides, the CDR3 is TGTGCCAGCAGCGGAATGATGCCAGAGGGGCCGAGGTACAATGAGCAGTTCTTC. Translating gives CASSGMMPEGPRYNEQFF.

This clone turned up a few times. The chain employs TRBV6-5 and TRBJ2-5; possible D gene TRBD1, 7 bases. Germline V gene sequence: CDR1 MNHEY, CDR2 SVGAGI. The ends were cut back, 6 bases at V and 4 bases at J, with 12 bases in the middle. The CDR3 totals 13 residues. DNA of the CDR3: TGTGCCAGCAGCTCAGGGGGGCGAGAGACCCAGTACTTC. Translation: CASSSGGRETQYF.

This clone is a singleton in its sample. The chain joins TRBV4-1 to TRBJ2-2; unclear D gene. The CDR3 runs 14 residues. Trimming took 1 base from V and 5 from J, leaving 8 bases between them. Per the germline V gene, CDR1 is MGHRA and CDR2 is YSYEKL. CDR3 loop: CASSQALTTGELFF. CDR3 bases: TGCGCCAGCAGCCAAGCTCTTACTACCGGGGAGCTGTTTTTT.

This chain joins TRBV19 and TRBJ1-2, with a possible D match to TRBD1 (5 bases). The CDR3 sequence is 15 residues long. CDR1 and CDR2 from the germline V gene are LNHDA and SQIVND (reference sequence). V lost 1 base to trimming and J lost 7 bases, with 16 bases between them. CDR3 loop: CASSIVEAGLGGYTF. The CDR3 DNA follows: TGTGCCAGTAGTATAGTGGAGGCAGGGCTTGGTGGCTACACCTTC.

The chain is built from TRBV30 and TRBJ2-4, with D tentatively TRBD1 (6 bases). Germline V gives CDR1 GTSNPN, CDR2 SVGIG (reference sequence). CDR3 length equals 17 residues. V lost 3 bases, J lost 4 bases, and 22 bases lay in between. The CDR3 nucleotides are TGTGCCTGGAGCGAACGACAGGCCGGAGAGCGTAAAAACATTCAGTACTTC. The encoded protein is CAWSERQAGERKNIQYF. Looking up the rest from reference TRBV30 and TRBJ2-4 gives the full variable domain: SQTIHQWPATLVQPVGSPLSLECTVEGTSNPNLYWYRQAAGRGLQLLFYSVGIGQISSEVPQNLSASRPQDRQFILSSKKLLLSDSGFYLCAWSERQAGERKNIQYFGAGTRLSVL.

The chain uses TRBV29-1 and TRBJ1-4, with a possible D match to TRBD1 (6 bases). The CDR3 contains 12 residues. Germline-derived CDR1 and CDR2 are SQVTM and ANQGSEA. Trimming cost V 7 bases and J 8 bases, with 14 bases left between them. The DNA for the CDR3 is TGCAGCGCCCGAGGGGGAGAAGAAAAACTGTTTTTT. Translated, it gives CSARGGEEKLFF.

This rearrangement joins TRBV7-2 to TRBJ2-1, with TRBD2 identical over 10 bases. Germline V lookup: CDR1 SGHTA, CDR2 FQGNSA. There are 12 residues in the CDR3. V gave up 5 bases and J gave up 13 bases; unmatched junction bases: 5. The chain's CDR3 is CASSLVAGGQFF. CDR3 nucleotides: TGTGCCAGCAGCCTCGTAGCGGGGGGACAGTTCTTC.

V gene TRBV4-2 combines with J gene TRBJ1-1, with unresolved D. V lost 0 bases, J lost 3 bases, and 11 bases lay in between. The CDR3 covers 15 residues. Germline CDR1 is LGHNA and CDR2 is YNFKEQ. The CDR3 sequence: CASSQDHSWDTEAFF. DNA for the CDR3: TGTGCCAGCAGCCAAGACCACAGTTGGGACACTGAAGCTTTCTTT.

This clone was counted a few times. The CDR3 DNA follows: TGTGCCAGCAGCTTTGGTAGCGGGGAAGAGACCCAGTACTTC. Translated: CASSFGSGEETQYF. The V and J genes are TRBV11-2 and TRBJ2-5; 8 nucleotides match TRBD2. Germline CDR1 and CDR2: SGHAT and FQNNGV. Trimming took 3 bases from V and 3 from J; bases not matched to a gene: 3. The CDR3 is 14 amino acids.

The chain couples TRBV29-1 to TRBJ1-2, with 12 bases lining up with TRBD1. Germline V lookup: CDR1 SQVTM, CDR2 ANQGSEA. The CDR3 is 15 residues long. Losses at the gene ends were 7 bases for V and 3 bases for J; bases not matched to a gene: 9. The CDR3 sequence is CSAKPGQGADYGYTF. Written as DNA, the CDR3 is TGCAGCGCCAAACCGGGACAGGGGGCCGACTATGGCTACACCTTC.

CDR3 amino acids: CAWRPSGAGGGELFF. CDR3 nucleotides: TGTGCCTGGAGGCCTAGCGGGGCCGGAGGCGGGGAGCTGTTTTTT. The chain recombines TRBV30 with TRBJ2-2; TRBD2 aligns across 9 bases. Trimming took 3 bases from V and 7 from J; bases not matched to a gene: 9. Per the germline V gene, CDR1 is GTSNPN and CDR2 is SVGIG (reference sequence). The CDR3 length is 15 residues.

The V call is TRBV7-2, the J call TRBJ2-3, with TRBD2 as a possible D gene (6 bases). Trimming cost V 3 bases and J 7 bases, with 11 bases left between them. The CDR3 is 13 residues long. The V gene's germline CDR1 is SGHTA and CDR2 FQGNSA. This chain's CDR3 is CASSFTGGNTQYF. The CDR3 DNA reads as TGTGCCAGCAGCTTTACCGGAGGGAATACGCAGTATTTT. Full variable domain (rest looked up from reference TRBV7-2 and TRBJ2-3): GAGVSQSPSNKVTEKGKDVELRCDPISGHTALYWYRQSLGQGLEFLIYFQGNSAPDKSGLPSDRFSAERTGGSVSTLTIQRTQQEDSAVYLCASSFTGGNTQYFGPGTRLTVL.